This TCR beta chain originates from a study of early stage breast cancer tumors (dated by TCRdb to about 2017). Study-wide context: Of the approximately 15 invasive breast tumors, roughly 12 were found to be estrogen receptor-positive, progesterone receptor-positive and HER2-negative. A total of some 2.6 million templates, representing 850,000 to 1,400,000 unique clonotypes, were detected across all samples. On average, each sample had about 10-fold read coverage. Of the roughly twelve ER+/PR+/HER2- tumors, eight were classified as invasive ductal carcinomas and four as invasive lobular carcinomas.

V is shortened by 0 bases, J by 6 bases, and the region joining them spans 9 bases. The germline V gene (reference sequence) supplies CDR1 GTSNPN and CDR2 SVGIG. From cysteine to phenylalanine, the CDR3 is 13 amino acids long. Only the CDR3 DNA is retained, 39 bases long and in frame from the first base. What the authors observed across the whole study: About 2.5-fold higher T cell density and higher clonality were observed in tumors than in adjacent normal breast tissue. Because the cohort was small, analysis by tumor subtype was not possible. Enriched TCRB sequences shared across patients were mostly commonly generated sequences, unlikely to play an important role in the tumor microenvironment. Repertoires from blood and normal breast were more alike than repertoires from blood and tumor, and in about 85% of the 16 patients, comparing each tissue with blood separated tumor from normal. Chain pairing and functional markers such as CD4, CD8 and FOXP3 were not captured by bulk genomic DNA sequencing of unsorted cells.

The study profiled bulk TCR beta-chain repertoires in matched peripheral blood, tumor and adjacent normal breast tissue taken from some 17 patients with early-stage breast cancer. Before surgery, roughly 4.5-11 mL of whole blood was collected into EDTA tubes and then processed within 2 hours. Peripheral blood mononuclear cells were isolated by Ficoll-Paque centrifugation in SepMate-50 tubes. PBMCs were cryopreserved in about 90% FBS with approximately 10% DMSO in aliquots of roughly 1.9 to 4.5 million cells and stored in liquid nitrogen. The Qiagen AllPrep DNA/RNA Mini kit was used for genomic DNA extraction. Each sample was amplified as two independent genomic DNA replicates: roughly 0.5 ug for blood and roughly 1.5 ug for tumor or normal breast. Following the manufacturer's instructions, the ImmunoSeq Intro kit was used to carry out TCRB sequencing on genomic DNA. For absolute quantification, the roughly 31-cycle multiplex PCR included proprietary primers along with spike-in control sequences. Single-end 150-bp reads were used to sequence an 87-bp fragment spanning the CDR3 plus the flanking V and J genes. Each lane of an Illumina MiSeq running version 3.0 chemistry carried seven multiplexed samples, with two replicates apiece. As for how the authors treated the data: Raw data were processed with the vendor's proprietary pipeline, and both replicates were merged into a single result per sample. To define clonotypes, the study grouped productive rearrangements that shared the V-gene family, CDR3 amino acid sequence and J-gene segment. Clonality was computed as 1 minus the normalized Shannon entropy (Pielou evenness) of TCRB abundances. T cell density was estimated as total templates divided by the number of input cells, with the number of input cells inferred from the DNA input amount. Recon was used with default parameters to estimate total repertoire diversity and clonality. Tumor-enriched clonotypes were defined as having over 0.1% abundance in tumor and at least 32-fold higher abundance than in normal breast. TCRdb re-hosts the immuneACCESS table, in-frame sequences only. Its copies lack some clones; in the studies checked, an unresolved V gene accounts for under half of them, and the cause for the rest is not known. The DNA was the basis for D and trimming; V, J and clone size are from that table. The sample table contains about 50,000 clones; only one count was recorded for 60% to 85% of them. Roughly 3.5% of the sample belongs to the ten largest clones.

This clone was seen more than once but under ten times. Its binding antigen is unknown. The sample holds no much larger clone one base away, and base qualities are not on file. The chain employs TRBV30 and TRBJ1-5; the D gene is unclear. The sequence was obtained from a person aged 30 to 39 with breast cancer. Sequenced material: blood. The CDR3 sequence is CAWSVAQFQPQHF. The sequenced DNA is TGTGCCTGGAGTGTAGCGCAGTTTCAGCCCCAGCATTTT.